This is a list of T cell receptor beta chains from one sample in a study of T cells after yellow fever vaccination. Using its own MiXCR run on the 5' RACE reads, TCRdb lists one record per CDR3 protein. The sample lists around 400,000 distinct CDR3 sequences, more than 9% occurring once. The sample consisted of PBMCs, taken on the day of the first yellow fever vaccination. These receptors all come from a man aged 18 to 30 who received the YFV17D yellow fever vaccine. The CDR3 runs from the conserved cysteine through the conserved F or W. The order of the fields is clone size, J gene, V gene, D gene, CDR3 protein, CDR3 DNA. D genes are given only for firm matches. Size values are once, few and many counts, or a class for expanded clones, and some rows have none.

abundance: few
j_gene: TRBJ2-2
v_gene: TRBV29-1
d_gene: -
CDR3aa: CSVEDRAGITRELFF
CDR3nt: TGCAGCGTTGAAGATCGGGCCGGGATCACGAGGGAGCTGTTTTTT

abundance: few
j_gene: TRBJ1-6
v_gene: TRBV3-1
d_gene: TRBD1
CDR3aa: CASSQAPRGQSINSPLHF
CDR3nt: TGTGCCAGCAGCCAAGCCCCGCGGGGACAGTCCATTAATTCACCCCTCCACTTT

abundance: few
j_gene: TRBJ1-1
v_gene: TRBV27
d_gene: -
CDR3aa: CASSSKGYTEAFF
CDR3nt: TGTGCCAGCAGTTCCAAAGGATACACTGAAGCTTTCTTT

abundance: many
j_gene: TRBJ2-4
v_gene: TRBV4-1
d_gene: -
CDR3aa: CASSQGRGHLNLAKNIQYF
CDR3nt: TGCGCCAGCAGCCAGGGGAGGGGACACCTAAACCTAGCCAAAAACATTCAGTACTTC

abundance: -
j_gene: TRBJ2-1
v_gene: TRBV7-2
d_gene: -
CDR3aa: CASSLAGRSSYNEQFF
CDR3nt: TGTGCCAGCAGCTTAGCGGGGAGGAGCTCCTACAATGAGCAGTTCTTC

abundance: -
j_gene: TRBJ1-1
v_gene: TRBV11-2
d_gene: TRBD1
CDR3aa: CASSPPGGQTNGGAFF
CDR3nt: TGTGCCAGCAGCCCCCCCGGGGGACAGACCAACGGGGGAGCTTTCTTT

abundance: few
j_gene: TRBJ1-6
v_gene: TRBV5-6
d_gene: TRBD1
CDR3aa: CASSSLGQGANSPLHF
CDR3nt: TGTGCCAGCAGTTCCCTCGGACAGGGAGCCAATTCACCCCTCCACTTT

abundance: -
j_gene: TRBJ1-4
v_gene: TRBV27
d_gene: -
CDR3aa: CASSLFPGRDEKLFF
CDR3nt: TGTGCCAGCAGTTTATTTCCAGGTCGGGATGAAAAACTGTTTTTT

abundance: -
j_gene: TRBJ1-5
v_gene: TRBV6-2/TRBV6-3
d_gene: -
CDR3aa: CASSYPDQPQHF
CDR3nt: TGTGCCAGCAGTTACCCGGATCAGCCCCAGCATTTT

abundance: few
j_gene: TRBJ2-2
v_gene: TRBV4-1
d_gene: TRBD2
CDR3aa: CASSQVGGGTGELFF
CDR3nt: TGCGCCAGCAGCCAAGTCGGGGGGGGAACCGGGGAGCTGTTTTTT

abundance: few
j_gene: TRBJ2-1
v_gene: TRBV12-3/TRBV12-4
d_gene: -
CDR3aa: CASRKSLSSYNEQFF
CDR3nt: TGTGCCAGCCGAAAGAGCTTAAGCTCCTACAATGAGCAGTTCTTC

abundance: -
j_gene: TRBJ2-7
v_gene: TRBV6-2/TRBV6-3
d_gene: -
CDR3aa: CASSYRGYYEQYF
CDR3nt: TGTGCCAGCAGTTACCGTGGGTACTACGAGCAGTACTTC

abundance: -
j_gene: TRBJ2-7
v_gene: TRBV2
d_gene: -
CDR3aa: CASSDSSSSYEQYF
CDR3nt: TGTGCCAGCAGTGACAGTTCGAGCTCCTACGAGCAGTACTTC

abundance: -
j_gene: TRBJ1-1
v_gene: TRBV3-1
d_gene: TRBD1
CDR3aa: CASSQRDRNTEAFF
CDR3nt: TGTGCCAGCAGCCAACGGGACAGGAACACTGAAGCTTTCTTT

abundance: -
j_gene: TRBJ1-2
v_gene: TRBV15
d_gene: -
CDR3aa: CAASNGDRLSYGYTF
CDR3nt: TGTGCAGCCAGCAACGGAGACAGGTTGTCCTATGGCTACACCTTC

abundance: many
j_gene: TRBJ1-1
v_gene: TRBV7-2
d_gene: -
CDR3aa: CASSLAPNTEAFF
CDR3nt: TGTGCCAGCAGCTTAGCTCCGAACACTGAAGCTTTCTTT

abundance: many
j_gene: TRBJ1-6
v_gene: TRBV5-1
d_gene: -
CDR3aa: CASSLGNTGNSPLHF
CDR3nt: TGCGCCAGCAGCTTGGGAAACACTGGGAATTCACCCCTCCACTTT

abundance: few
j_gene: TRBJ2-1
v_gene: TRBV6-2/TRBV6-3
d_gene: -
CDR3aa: CASTAGLSYNEQFF
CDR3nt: TGTGCCAGCACTGCGGGGCTCTCCTACAATGAGCAGTTCTTC

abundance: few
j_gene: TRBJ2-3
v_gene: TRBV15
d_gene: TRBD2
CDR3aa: CATSKGLAKDTQYF
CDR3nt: TGTGCCACCAGCAAGGGACTAGCTAAAGATACGCAGTATTTT

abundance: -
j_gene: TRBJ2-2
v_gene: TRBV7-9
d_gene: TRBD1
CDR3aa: CASSLGLGQGITGELFF
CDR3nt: TGTGCCAGCAGTTTAGGGCTGGGACAGGGTATCACCGGGGAGCTGTTTTTT

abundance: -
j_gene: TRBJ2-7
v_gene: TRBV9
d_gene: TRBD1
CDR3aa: CASSPQGDYEQYF
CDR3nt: TGTGCCAGCAGCCCCCAGGGGGACTACGAGCAGTACTTC

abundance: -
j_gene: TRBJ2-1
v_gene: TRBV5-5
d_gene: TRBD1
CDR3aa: CASSPRDRVNEQFF
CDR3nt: TGTGCCAGCAGCCCCCGGGACAGGGTCAATGAGCAGTTCTTC

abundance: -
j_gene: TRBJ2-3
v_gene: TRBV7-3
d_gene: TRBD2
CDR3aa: CASSRAGGAGDTQYF
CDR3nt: TGTGCCAGCAGCCGGGCGGGGGGGGCCGGAGATACGCAGTATTTT

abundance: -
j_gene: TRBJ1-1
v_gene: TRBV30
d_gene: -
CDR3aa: CAWTSVGNTEAFF
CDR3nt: TGTGCCTGGACGAGTGTGGGGAACACTGAAGCTTTCTTT

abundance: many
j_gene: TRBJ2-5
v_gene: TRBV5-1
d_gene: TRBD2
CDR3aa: CASSKERGETQYF
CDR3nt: TGCGCCAGCAGTAAAGAGCGGGGAGAGACCCAGTACTTC

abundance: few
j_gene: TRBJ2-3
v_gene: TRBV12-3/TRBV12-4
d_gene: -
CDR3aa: CASSLYQGTDTQYF
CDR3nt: TGTGCCAGCAGTTTATATCAGGGAACAGATACGCAGTATTTT

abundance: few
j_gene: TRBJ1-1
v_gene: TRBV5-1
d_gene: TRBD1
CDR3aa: CASSERTGGDTEAFF
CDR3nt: TGCGCCAGCAGCGAACGGACAGGAGGGGACACTGAAGCTTTCTTT

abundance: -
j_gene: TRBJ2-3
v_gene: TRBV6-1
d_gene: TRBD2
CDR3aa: CASSRGRGTDTQYF
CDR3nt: TGTGCCAGCAGTCGCGGGCGGGGGACAGATACGCAGTATTTT

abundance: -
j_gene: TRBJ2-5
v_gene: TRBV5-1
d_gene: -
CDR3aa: CASSIGGDSFETQYF
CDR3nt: TGCGCCAGCAGCATTGGGGGGGACAGTTTCGAGACCCAGTACTTC

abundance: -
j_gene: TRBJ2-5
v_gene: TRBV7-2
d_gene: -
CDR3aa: CASSLAAYSGRRLETQYF
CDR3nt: TGTGCCAGCAGCTTAGCGGCCTATTCAGGGAGACGCCTGGAGACCCAGTACTTC

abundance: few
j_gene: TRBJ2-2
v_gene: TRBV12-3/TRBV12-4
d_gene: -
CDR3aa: CASSFAQLAWNTGELFF
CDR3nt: TGTGCCAGCAGTTTTGCCCAATTGGCTTGGAACACCGGGGAGCTGTTTTTT

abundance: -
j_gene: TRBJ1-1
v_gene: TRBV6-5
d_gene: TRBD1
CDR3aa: CASSADRGAAFF
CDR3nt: TGTGCCAGCAGCGCCGACAGGGGCGCGGCTTTCTTT

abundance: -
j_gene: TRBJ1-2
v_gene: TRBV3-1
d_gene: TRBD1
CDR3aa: CASSAGRGRLTF
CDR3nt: TGTGCCAGCAGCGCAGGCAGGGGGCGCCTCACCTTC

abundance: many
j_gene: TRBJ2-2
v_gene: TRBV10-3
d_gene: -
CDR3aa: CAISEQGNTGELFF
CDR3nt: TGTGCCATCAGTGAACAGGGAAACACCGGGGAGCTGTTTTTT

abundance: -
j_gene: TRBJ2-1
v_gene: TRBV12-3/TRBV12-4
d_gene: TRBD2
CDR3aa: CASSSTSPLSGGPGSYNEQFF
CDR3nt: TGTGCCAGCAGTTCGACATCCCCGCTTAGCGGGGGGCCGGGCTCCTACAATGAGCAGTTCTTC

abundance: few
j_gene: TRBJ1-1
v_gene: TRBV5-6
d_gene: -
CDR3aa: CASRHSQFWTEAFF
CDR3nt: TGTGCCAGCCGACATTCTCAATTTTGGACTGAAGCTTTCTTT

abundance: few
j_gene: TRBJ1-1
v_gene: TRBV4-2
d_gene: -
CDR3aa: CASSQDRAAGSPEAFF
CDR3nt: TGTGCCAGCAGCCAAGATCGGGCGGCAGGGAGTCCTGAAGCTTTCTTT

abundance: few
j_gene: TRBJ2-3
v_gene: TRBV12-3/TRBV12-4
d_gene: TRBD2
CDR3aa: CASSLDIAGATDTQYF
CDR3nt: TGTGCCAGCAGTTTAGATATAGCGGGGGCCACAGATACGCAGTATTTT

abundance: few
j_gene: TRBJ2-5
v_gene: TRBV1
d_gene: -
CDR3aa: CTSTSGTSGARGTQYF
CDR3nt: TGCACCAGCACTTCAGGGACTAGCGGGGCCCGGGGGACCCAGTACTTC

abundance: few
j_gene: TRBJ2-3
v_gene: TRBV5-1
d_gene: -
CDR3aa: CASSPGGDLTDTQYF
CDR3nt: TGCGCCAGCAGTCCGGGGGGCGACCTCACAGATACGCAGTATTTT

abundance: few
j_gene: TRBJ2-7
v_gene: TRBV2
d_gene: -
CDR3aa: CASSDSRDGFEEQYF
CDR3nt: TGTGCCAGCAGTGACTCCCGGGACGGCTTTGAAGAGCAGTACTTC

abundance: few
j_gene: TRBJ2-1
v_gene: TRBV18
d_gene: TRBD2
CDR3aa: CASSPSPVGLAGARVEQFF
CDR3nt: TGTGCCAGCTCACCATCGCCAGTGGGGCTAGCGGGGGCCCGTGTCGAGCAGTTCTTC

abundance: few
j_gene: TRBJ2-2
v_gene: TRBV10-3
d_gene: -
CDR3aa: CAIRPDRPDTGELFF
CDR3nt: TGTGCCATCAGGCCAGACAGGCCGGACACCGGGGAGCTGTTTTTT

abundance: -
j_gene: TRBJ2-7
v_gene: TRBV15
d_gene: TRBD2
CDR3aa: CATSRDRTGGDSYEQYF
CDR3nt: TGTGCCACCAGCAGAGATAGGACCGGGGGGGACTCCTACGAGCAGTACTTC

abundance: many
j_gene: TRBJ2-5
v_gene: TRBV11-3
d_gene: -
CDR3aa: CASSLDLAKQETQYF
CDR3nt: TGTGCCAGCAGCTTAGATCTCGCTAAGCAAGAGACCCAGTACTTC

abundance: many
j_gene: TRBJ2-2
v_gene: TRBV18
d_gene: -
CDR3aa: CASSPAGGTGELFF
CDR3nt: TGTGCCAGCTCACCGGCAGGAGGCACCGGGGAGCTGTTTTTT

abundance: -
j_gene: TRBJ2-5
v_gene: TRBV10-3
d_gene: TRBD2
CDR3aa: CAISEAGTQETQYF
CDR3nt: TGTGCCATCAGCGAAGCGGGGACCCAAGAGACCCAGTACTTC

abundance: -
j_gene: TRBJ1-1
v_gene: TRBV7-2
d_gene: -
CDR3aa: CASSLGRIEAFF
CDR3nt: TGTGCCAGCAGCTTAGGCCGGATTGAAGCTTTCTTT

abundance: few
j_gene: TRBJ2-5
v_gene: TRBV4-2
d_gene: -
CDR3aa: CASSQEARGWETQYF
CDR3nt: TGTGCCAGCAGCCAAGAGGCTCGGGGGTGGGAGACCCAGTACTTC

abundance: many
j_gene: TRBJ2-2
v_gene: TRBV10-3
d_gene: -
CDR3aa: CAITGIVTGELFF
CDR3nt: TGTGCCATCACCGGGATTGTAACCGGGGAGCTGTTTTTT

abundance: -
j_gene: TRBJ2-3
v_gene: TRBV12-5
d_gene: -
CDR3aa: CASGLGDSTDTQYF
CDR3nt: TGTGCTAGTGGTTTGGGGGACAGCACAGATACGCAGTATTTT

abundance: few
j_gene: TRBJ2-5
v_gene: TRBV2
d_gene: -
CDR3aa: CASGGGANYQETQYF
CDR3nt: TGTGCCAGTGGGGGGGGGGCCAACTACCAAGAGACCCAGTACTTC

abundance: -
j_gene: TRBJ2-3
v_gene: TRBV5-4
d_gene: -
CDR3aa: CASSTYRAVTQYF
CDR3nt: TGTGCCAGCAGCACCTACCGGGCCGTTACGCAGTATTTT

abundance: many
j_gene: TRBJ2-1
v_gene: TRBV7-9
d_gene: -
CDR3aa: CASSLDGNNEQFF
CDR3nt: TGTGCCAGCAGCTTAGATGGAAACAATGAGCAGTTCTTC

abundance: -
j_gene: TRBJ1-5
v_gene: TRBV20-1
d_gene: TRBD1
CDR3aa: CSASYRGRADQPQHF
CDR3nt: TGCAGTGCTAGCTACAGGGGGCGCGCGGATCAGCCCCAGCATTTT

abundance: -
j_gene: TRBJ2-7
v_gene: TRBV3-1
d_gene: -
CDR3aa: CASSVTGIYEQYF
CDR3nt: TGTGCCAGCAGCGTCACGGGGATCTACGAGCAGTACTTC

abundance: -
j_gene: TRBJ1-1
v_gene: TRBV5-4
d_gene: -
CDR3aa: CASHTIDSPGTEAFF
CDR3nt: TGTGCCAGCCACACCATAGACAGCCCTGGAACTGAAGCTTTCTTT

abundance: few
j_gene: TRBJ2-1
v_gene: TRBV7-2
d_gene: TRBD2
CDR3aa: CASSLAGLAGGGDEQFF
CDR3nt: TGTGCCAGCAGCTTAGCGGGTCTAGCGGGGGGAGGGGATGAGCAGTTCTTC

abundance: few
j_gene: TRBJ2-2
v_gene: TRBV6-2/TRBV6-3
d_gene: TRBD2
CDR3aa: CASSYPPSGATGELFF
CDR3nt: TGTGCCAGCAGTTACCCACCCAGCGGGGCCACCGGGGAGCTGTTTTTT

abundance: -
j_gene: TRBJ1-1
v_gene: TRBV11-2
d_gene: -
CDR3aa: CASSLDRKAFF
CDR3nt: TGTGCCAGCAGCTTAGACAGGAAAGCTTTCTTT